This T cell receptor (beta chain) was captured in a study of human T cells and chemical hapten exposure. This clonotype was seen ten or more times. TCRdb independently ran MiXCR on the RACE reads; one entry per CDR3 protein. Of about 42,000 distinct CDR3 sequences in the sample, 8% to 9.5% are singletons; the top ten hold approximately 15%. Time point here: patch test 2, 6 weeks after DPC sensitization. Sample treatment: therapeutic diphenylcyclopropenone sensitization with weekly scalp DPC. Total RNA was extracted from unfractionated whole blood. Trimming removed 6 bases from V and 1 base from J, with 18 bases in between. Germline loops: CDR1 SGHVS, CDR2 FNYEAQ. CDR3 length: 16 residues.

The receptor's source is a woman between 40 and 50 years old with alopecia areata. Some clones in this sample may be carry-over from other donors' samples. The chain carries TRBV7-6 and TRBJ1-1; D unresolved. The starting material was whole blood, obtained in connection with sensitization to the hapten diphenylcyclopropenone (DPC). CDR3 sequence reads: CASRLRVGPPNTEAFF. The CDR3 nucleotides read TGTGCCAGCAGGTTAAGGGTCGGACCCCCGAACACTGAAGCTTTCTTT.